Listed below are T cell receptor beta chains from one sample, sequenced in a study of monozygotic twins with cystic fibrosis. Assay used: immunoSEQ multiplex PCR; TCRdb lists only in-frame clones, some missing. This table holds about 19,000 clones, around 97% found once. The sample consisted of blood. The receptors come from a woman aged 25 to 45 with cystic fibrosis. Both conserved end residues are part of each CDR3.

TRBJ2-3 TRBV19 CATKRDRALGTQYF
TRBJ2-4 TRBV4-1 CASSQVQTLAKNIQYF
TRBJ2-1 TRBV6-5 CASSHPGHEQFF
TRBJ2-3 TRBV7-2 CASSLGAGGGADTQYF
TRBJ1-1 TRBV27 CASSWDHLGAEAFF
TRBJ2-2 TRBV6-1 CASRATGNTGELFF
TRBJ2-3 TRBV14 CASSLKRGVGTDTQYF
TRBJ2-2 TRBV4-2 CASSQPIGANTGELFF
TRBJ2-3 TRBV5-6 CASSRNRGRLRDTQYF
TRBJ2-7 TRBV15 CATSRDTGQVGYEQYF
TRBJ2-1 TRBV5-1 CASSLAAGASYNEQFF
TRBJ1-6 TRBV5-6 CASSRNSPLHF
TRBJ2-7 TRBV5-4 CASSPDRVMSNEQYF
TRBJ2-7 TRBV5-5 CASSLDGGSFYEQYF
TRBJ1-5 TRBV7-2 CASSADSYQPQHF
TRBJ2-1 TRBV28 CASSLTTGARTNEQFF
TRBJ2-5 TRBV11-2 CASSHLRAETQYF
TRBJ1-2 TRBV30 CACHGGWDYGYTF
TRBJ2-5 TRBV29-1 CSVEPGGKTQYF
TRBJ1-5 TRBV7-9 CASSLSSNQPQHF
TRBJ2-5 TRBV15 CARGTSSHQETQYF
TRBJ1-2 TRBV5-6 CASSLGNLYGYTF
TRBJ2-7 TRBV7-2 CASSEVRVEQYF
TRBJ1-1 TRBV5-5 CASRAGGTNTEAFF
TRBJ2-1 TRBV15 CATARSRTSGDNEQFF
TRBJ2-3 TRBV7-2 CASSLARQIRTDTQYF
TRBJ2-1 TRBV7-8 CASSLDRGGGFSYNEQFF
TRBJ1-2 TRBV29-1 CSVGVTAYGYTF
TRBJ1-2 TRBV5-1 CASSLTAGGGYGYTF
TRBJ2-7 TRBV19 CASSYRDYEQYF
TRBJ1-6 TRBV4-3 CASSLIYPPLQGNNSPLHF
TRBJ2-5 TRBV4-1 CASSRTGDRGTQYF
TRBJ2-7 TRBV6-5 CASSPEGTGNFKQYF
TRBJ1-6 TRBV4-1 CASSQDPSTGRYSPLHF
TRBJ1-4 TRBV28 CASSFATNEKLFF
TRBJ1-6 TRBV7-9 CASSRGTPLHF
TRBJ2-5 TRBV7-2 CASSQARSGGTQYF
TRBJ1-6 TRBV7-2 CASSPREGTSPLHF
TRBJ2-2 TRBV10-3 CAISRAYGSAGELFF
TRBJ1-2 TRBV5-6 CASSLEGQGYNYGYTF
TRBJ1-6 TRBV19 CASHRGNTVSPLHF
TRBJ2-7 TRBV4-2 CASSPGAGGYEQYF
TRBJ2-7 TRBV7-9 CASSLVAGLGYEQYF
TRBJ1-5 TRBV7-8 CASGGVDDQPQHF
TRBJ2-7 TRBV6-5 CASTLGEGNYEQYF
TRBJ2-3 TRBV5-1 CASSAGWGDTQYF
TRBJ1-2 TRBV6-5 CASSSGTNYGYTF
TRBJ2-7 TRBV6-1 CASSEELAGRPYEQYF
TRBJ2-1 TRBV11-3 CASSLSGQGYNEQFF